This T cell receptor beta chain stems from a study of blood T cell repertoires in COVID-19. About the research overall: The United States, Italy and Spain were the sources of the acute and convalescent COVID-19 samples. Nucleic acid was either cDNA or gDNA, and it came from T cells, B-cell-depleted T cells, or PBMCs.

As handled by the study authors: Estimation of nucleated cell counts was performed using reference gene primer amplification. Sequencing was performed with immunoSEQ multiplex PCR; in TCRdb, only in-frame clones are kept and a portion is missing. The V and J calls and clone size come from that table; D and trimming were worked out from the DNA. Of some 140,000 clones listed, about 80% are singletons. Trimming took 5 bases from V and 0 from J, leaving 13 bases between them. Germline CDR1 reads MNHEY; CDR2 reads SVGAGI. The CDR3 consists of 15 residues. The sequence derives from a woman aged 60 to 75 with acute or convalescent COVID-19. This chain connects TRBV6-5 to TRBJ1-2; a possible D gene is TRBD1 (6 bases). The specimen was peripheral blood. The CDR3 protein is CASSQNRDTNYGYTF. As DNA, the CDR3 is TGTGCCAGCAGTCAAAACAGGGACACTAACTATGGCTACACCTTC.